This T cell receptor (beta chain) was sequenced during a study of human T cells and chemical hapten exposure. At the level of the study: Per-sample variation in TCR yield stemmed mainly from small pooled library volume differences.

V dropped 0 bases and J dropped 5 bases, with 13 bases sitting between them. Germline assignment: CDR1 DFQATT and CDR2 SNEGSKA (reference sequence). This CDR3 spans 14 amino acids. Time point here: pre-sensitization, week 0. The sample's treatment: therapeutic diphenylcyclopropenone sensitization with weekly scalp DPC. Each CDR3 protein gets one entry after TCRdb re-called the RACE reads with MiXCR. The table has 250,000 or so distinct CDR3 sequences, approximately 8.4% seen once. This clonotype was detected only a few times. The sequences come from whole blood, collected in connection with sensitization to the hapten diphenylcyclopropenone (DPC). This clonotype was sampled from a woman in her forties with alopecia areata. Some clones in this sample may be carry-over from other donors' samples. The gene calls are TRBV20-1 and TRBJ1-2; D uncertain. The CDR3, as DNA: TGCAGTGCTAGAGATGTTAGGGCCCCTTATGGCTACACCTTC. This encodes CSARDVRAPYGYTF.